The following is a TCR beta chain sequence with its context. The sample is drawn from a study of T cells after somatic rescue of genetic block. Profiled with immunoSEQ multiplex PCR; TCRdb holds only in-frame clones, not every one. This table has roughly 11,000 clones, 60% to 75% appearing once. V lost 7 bases and J lost 5; bases outside the gene matches: 2. Per the germline V gene, CDR1 is SGHNT and CDR2 is YYREEE (reference sequence). The CDR3 is made up of 11 amino acids. The rearrangement joins TRBV5-4 to TRBJ2-5; TRBD2 aligns across 7 bases. This TCR was sampled from a boy between 10 and 17 years old. Source material: peripheral blood mononuclear cells (PBMCs). CDR3 amino acids: CASWGGETQYF. The CDR3 DNA reads TGTGCCAGCTGGGGAGGGGAGACCCAGTACTTC.